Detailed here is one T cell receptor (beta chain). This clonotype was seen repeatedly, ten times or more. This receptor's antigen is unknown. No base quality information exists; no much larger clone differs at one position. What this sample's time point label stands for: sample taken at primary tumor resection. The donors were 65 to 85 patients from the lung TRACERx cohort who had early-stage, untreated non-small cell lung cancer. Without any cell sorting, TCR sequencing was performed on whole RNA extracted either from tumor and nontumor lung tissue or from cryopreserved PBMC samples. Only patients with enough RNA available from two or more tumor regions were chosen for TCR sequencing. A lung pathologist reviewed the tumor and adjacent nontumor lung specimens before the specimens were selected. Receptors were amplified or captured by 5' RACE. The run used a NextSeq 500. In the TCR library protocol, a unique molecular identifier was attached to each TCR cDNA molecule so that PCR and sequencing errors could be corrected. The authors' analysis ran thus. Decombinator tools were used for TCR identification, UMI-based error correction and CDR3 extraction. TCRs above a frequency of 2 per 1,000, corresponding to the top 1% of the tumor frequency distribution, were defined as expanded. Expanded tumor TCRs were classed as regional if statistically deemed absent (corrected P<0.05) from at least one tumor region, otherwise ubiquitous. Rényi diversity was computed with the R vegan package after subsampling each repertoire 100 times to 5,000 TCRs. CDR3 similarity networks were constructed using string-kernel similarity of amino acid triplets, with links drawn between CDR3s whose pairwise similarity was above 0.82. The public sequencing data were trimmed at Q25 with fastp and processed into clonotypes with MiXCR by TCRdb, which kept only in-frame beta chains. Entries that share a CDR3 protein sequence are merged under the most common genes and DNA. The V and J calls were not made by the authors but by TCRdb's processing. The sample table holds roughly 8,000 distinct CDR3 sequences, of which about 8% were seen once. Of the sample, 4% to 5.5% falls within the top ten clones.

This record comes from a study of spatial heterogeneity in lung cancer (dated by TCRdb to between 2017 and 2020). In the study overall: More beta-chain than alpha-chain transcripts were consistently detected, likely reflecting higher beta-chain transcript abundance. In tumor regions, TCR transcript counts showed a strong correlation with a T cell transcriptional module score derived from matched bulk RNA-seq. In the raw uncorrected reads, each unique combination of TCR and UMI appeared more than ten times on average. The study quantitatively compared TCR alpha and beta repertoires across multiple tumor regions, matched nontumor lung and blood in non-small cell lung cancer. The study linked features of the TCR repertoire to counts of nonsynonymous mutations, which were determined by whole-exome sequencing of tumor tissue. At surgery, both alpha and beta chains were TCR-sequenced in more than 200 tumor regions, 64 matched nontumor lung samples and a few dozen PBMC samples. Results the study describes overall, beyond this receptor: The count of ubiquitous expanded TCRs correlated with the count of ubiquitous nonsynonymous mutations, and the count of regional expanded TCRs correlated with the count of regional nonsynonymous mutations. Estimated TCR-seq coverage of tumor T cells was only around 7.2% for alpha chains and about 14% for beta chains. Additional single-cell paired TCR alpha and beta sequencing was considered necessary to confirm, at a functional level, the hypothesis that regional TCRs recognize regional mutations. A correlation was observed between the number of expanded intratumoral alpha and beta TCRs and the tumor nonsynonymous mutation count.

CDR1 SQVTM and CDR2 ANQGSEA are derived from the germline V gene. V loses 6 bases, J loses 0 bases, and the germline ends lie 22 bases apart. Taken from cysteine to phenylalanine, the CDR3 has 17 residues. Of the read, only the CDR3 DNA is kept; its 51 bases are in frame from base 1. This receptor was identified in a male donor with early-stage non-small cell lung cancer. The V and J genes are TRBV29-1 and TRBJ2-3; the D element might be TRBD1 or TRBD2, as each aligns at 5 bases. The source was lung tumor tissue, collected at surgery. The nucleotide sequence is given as TGCAGCGTAACCGGGACGCCGAACTCGCCTAGCACAGATACGCAGTATTTT. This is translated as CSVTGTPNSPSTDTQYF.